One and the same sample provided the 29 T cell receptor beta chains below, sequenced in a study of cytomegalovirus exposure and HLA in healthy donors (TCRdb year 2017). The library was prepared using the immunoSEQ multiplex PCR assay. For the multiplex PCR, a mixture combining 60 forward primers for TCR Vbeta segments and 13 reverse primers for TCR Jbeta segments was used. TCRdb mirrors the immuneACCESS table, restricted to in-frame sequences. Some clones are absent from its copies; in checked studies, under half trace to an unresolved V gene, and the reason for the others is unknown. Here the sample has 200,000 or so clones; 75% to 80% occur a single time. The ten largest clonotypes hold 1.5% to 2% of the sample. The sample consisted of PBMCs. These receptors all come from a man younger than 35 in good health and CMV-seronegative.

The chain uses TRBV2 and TRBJ2-7, with unresolved D. The germline V gene has CDR1 SNHLY and CDR2 FYNNEI. This CDR3 has 11 amino acids. V was shortened by 4 bases and J by 3 bases, with 4 bases between the two germline ends. In DNA, the CDR3 is TGTGCCAGCAGTGTCAACTACGAGCAGTACTTC. Its protein is CASSVNYEQYF.

The table lists this clone with a count of one. V gene TRBV7-9 combines with J gene TRBJ1-2, with unresolved D. This CDR3 has 14 amino acids. With 1 base removed from V and 4 bases from J, the gap between germline ends came to 10 bases. CDR1 is SEHNR, CDR2 FQNEAQ, per germline (reference sequence). CDR3 in amino acids: CASSLDSEVYGYTF. The CDR3 nucleotides read TGTGCCAGCAGCTTAGATTCAGAAGTCTATGGCTACACCTTC.

The chain employs TRBV5-1 and TRBJ1-2; 7 bases agree with TRBD1. CDR1 and CDR2 (germline): SGHRS, YFSETQ. Germline trimming cut 4 bases from V and 8 bases from J; bases unmatched to any gene: 14. This CDR3 contains 15 residues. The CDR3 sequence: CASSADGTASMGYTF. CDR3 DNA: TGCGCCAGCAGCGCGGACGGGACAGCTTCGATGGGCTACACCTTC.

J is TRBJ1-3 and V is TRBV7-2; the match to TRBD1 covers 7 bases. This CDR3 spans 14 amino acids. V trimming: 5 bases; J trimming: 3 bases; junction bases outside the gene matches: 4. CDR1 and CDR2 (germline): SGHTA, FQGNSA. The CDR3 is CASSPQGGGNTIYF. In nucleotides, the CDR3 is TGTGCCAGCAGCCCTCAGGGGGGTGGAAACACCATATATTTT.

In its sample, this clone was seen a few times. The chain combines TRBV4-2 with TRBJ2-4, with D perhaps TRBD2 (5 bases). Germline V gives CDR1 LGHNA, CDR2 YNFKEQ. The CDR3 extends over 14 amino acids. Between the trimmed V and J ends, which lost 7 bases and 5 bases, there was a span of 15 bases. In nucleotides, the CDR3 is TGTGCCAGCACCACCCAGGACGGGGAAAACATTCAGTACTTC. The encoded protein is CASTTQDGENIQYF.

V is TRBV30 and J is TRBJ2-1, with D tentatively TRBD2 (5 bases). The V and J ends lost 2 bases and 9 bases respectively, with 14 bases between them. From germline, CDR1 is GTSNPN and CDR2 SVGIG (reference sequence). The CDR3 is 13 amino acids. CDR3 residues: CAWSKVARSEQFF. The CDR3, as DNA: TGTGCCTGGAGTAAAGTAGCGCGGAGTGAGCAGTTCTTC. The entire variable domain, with the rest obtained from reference TRBV30 and TRBJ2-1, is as follows: SQTIHQWPATLVQPVGSPLSLECTVEGTSNPNLYWYRQAAGRGLQLLFYSVGIGQISSEVPQNLSASRPQDRQFILSSKKLLLSDSGFYLCAWSKVARSEQFFGPGTRLTVL.

CDR3 region: CSVSVRSDPTDTQYF. DNA for the CDR3: TGCAGCGTTTCGGTCCGAAGCGACCCCACAGATACGCAGTATTTT. This chain links TRBV29-1 with TRBJ2-3, with D uncertain. The CDR3 totals 15 residues. The V end lost 5 bases, the J end lost 2 bases, and 17 bases lay between the germline ends. Looked up from germline, CDR1 is SQVTM and CDR2 is ANQGSEA.

The chain has TRBV9 and TRBJ2-5, with TRBD1 matching over 9 bases. The V segment lost 1 base and the J segment 3 bases; nucleotides outside the gene matches: 4. The germline gives CDR1 SGDLS, CDR2 YYNGEE. The CDR3 covers 15 residues. CDR3 nucleotides: TGTGCCAGCAGCGTACAGTGGGACAGGGAAGAGACCCAGTACTTC. This encodes CASSVQWDREETQYF. Variable domain in full (rest from reference TRBV9 and TRBJ2-5): DSGVTQTPKHLITATGQRVTLRCSPRSGDLSVYWYQQSLDQGLQFLIQYYNGEERAKGNILERFSAQQFPDLHSELNLSSLELGDSALYFCASSVQWDREETQYFGPGTRLLVL.

The chain links TRBV5-1 to TRBJ2-3; 16 nucleotides agree with TRBD2. After removal of 0 bases from V and 4 bases from J, the junction contained 8 bases not matched to a gene. Germline V gives CDR1 SGHRS, CDR2 YFSETQ. This CDR3 is 19 amino acids long. The CDR3 loop is CASSLESWGLAGGPDTQYF. CDR3 sequence (DNA): TGCGCCAGCAGCTTGGAGTCTTGGGGACTAGCGGGGGGGCCAGATACGCAGTATTTT.

This chain links TRBV14 with TRBJ1-1; no firm D call. Per germline, CDR1 SGHDN and CDR2 FVKESK. The CDR3 consists of 14 residues. Trimming shortened V by 5 bases and J by 2 bases, and 12 bases separated the two germline ends. The DNA of the CDR3 is TGTGCCAGCAGCGACTGGTTGCCCAACACTGAAGCTTTCTTT. Encoded protein: CASSDWLPNTEAFF.

This chain connects TRBV6-4 to TRBJ2-3; TRBD2 aligns across 9 bases. J lost 5 bases, V lost 8 bases, and 11 bases had no gene match. The germline V gene has CDR1 MRHNA and CDR2 SNTAGT. The CDR3 is made up of 15 amino acids. CDR3 bases: TGTGCCAGCGCGAGGGGCGGGAGGGCCGTAGATACGCAGTATTTT. This translates into CASARGGRAVDTQYF.

The chain is built from TRBV11-3 and TRBJ2-7; TRBD2 might be the D (6 bases). CDR3 size: 15 residues. Trimming cost V 0 bases and J 5 bases, with 14 bases left between them. Germline assignment: CDR1 SGHNT and CDR2 YENEEA. The CDR3 loop is CASSLEGRGGNEQYF. The CDR3 DNA follows: TGTGCCAGCAGCTTAGAAGGGCGGGGCGGGAACGAGCAGTACTTC.

The chain employs TRBV4-2 and TRBJ1-4; tentative D call: TRBD1 (5 bases). The V and J ends lost 3 bases and 6 bases respectively, with 14 bases between them. The CDR3 contains 15 residues. Germline assignment: CDR1 LGHNA and CDR2 YNFKEQ. The CDR3: CASSQGEGGDEKLFF. The CDR3 DNA sequence: TGTGCCAGCAGCCAGGGGGAGGGAGGCGATGAAAAACTGTTTTTT.

Notes on this clone: Sequence at one end of the junction differs from germline and may be a read error. The CDR3 region has the DNA TGTGCCAGCAGCTTAGGAGGGAGGAACCCTGAAGCTTTCTTT. The encoded protein is CASSLGGRNPEAFF. This chain links TRBV7-9 with TRBJ1-1; D is uncertain. Germline CDR1 and CDR2: SEHNR and FQNEAQ (reference sequence). This CDR3 comprises 14 residues.

The rearrangement joins TRBV4-3 to TRBJ2-2; 7 positions agree with TRBD2. The ends lost 0 bases at V and 2 bases at J; junction bases unmatched: 6. Germline CDR1 is LGHNA and CDR2 is YSLEER. The CDR3 sequence is 17 residues long. The CDR3 loop is CASSQELLAVNTGELFF. The CDR3 DNA is TGCGCCAGCAGCCAAGAACTCCTAGCGGTAAACACCGGGGAGCTGTTTTTT.

This clone was counted between two and nine times. V gene TRBV30 combines with J gene TRBJ2-5; D is possibly TRBD2 (5 bases). The germline CDR1 and CDR2 sequences are GTSNPN and SVGIG (reference sequence). V shed 3 bases and J shed 5 bases, with 7 bases lying between them. This CDR3 contains 11 residues. The CDR3 sequence: CAWRERETQYF. The DNA of the CDR3 is TGTGCCTGGAGGGAGCGGGAGACCCAGTACTTC.

CDR3 sequence reads: CASSELQGFNGYTF. The CDR3 DNA reads as TGTGCCAGCAGTGAGTTACAGGGATTCAATGGCTACACCTTC. V gene TRBV6-1 combines with J gene TRBJ1-2; TRBD1 might be the D (6 bases). The ends were cut back, 3 bases at V and 6 bases at J, with 14 bases in the middle. CDR3 length: 14 residues. Germline CDR1 and CDR2: MNHNS and SASEGT.

This sequence joins TRBV28 and TRBJ2-7, with 10 bases lining up with TRBD2. Trimming cost V 4 bases and J 3 bases; bases outside gene matches: 9. CDR3 length: 16 residues. In germline, CDR1 is MDHEN, CDR2 SYDVKM. CDR3 residues: CASSSPGTSVGYEQYF. The CDR3, as DNA: TGTGCCAGCAGTTCACCCGGGACTAGCGTTGGCTACGAGCAGTACTTC.

The chain joins TRBV4-1 to TRBJ1-2; a possible D gene is TRBD1 (5 bases). The germline gives CDR1 MGHRA, CDR2 YSYEKL. The V end was cut by 0 bases, the J end by 4 bases, with 15 bases between. This CDR3 is 16 amino acids long. CDR3 amino acids: CASSQENQGGLYGYTF. As DNA, the CDR3 is TGCGCCAGCAGCCAAGAGAATCAGGGAGGCCTCTATGGCTACACCTTC.

This clone has only a few counts. V and J are TRBV5-1 and TRBJ2-1; 8 bases agree with TRBD2. The germline V gene has CDR1 SGHRS and CDR2 YFSETQ. The CDR3 consists of 14 residues. The V gene end was trimmed by 2 bases and the J gene end by 5 bases; junction bases not matched to a gene: 3. The CDR3 region has the DNA TGCGCCAGCAGCTTATTAGCGGGGCACAATGAGCAGTTCTTC. Amino acids: CASSLLAGHNEQFF.

V is TRBV6-1 and J is TRBJ2-5, with D possibly being TRBD1 (6 bases). CDR1 is MNHNS, CDR2 SASEGT, per germline. The CDR3 sequence is 14 residues long. With 5 bases removed from V and 7 bases from J, the gap between germline ends came to 17 bases. The CDR3 DNA sequence: TGTGCCAGCAGTCCCCTGGCAGGGGATGGGACCCAGTACTTC. It encodes CASSPLAGDGTQYF.

The chain uses TRBV5-6 and TRBJ2-5; tentatively, D is TRBD1 (6 bases). V was clipped by 1 base and J by 5 bases, with 15 bases between them. CDR1 and CDR2 (germline): SGHDT, YYEEEE. This CDR3 region has 15 residues. CDR3 region: CASSLTWGRLETQYF. In DNA form, the CDR3 reads TGTGCCAGCAGCTTGACGTGGGGGCGGCTGGAGACCCAGTACTTC.

The chain uses TRBV5-1 and TRBJ2-2; 11 positions match TRBD2. CDR1 is SGHRS and CDR2 is YFSETQ in the germline V gene. This CDR3 has 16 residues. The trim removed 2 bases at V and 1 base at J, leaving 1 base unmatched. In DNA, the CDR3 is TGCGCCAGCAGCTTAACTAGCGGGAGGAACACCGGGGAGCTGTTTTTT. It codes for CASSLTSGRNTGELFF.

The V and J genes are TRBV6-5 and TRBJ1-2; the D gene is possibly TRBD1 (5 bases). This CDR3 has 12 amino acids. Germline loops: CDR1 MNHEY, CDR2 SVGAGI. Trimming shortened V by 5 bases and J by 6 bases, and 10 bases separated the two germline ends. This CDR3 reads CASSPGFHGYTF. CDR3 DNA sequence: TGTGCCAGCAGTCCAGGGTTCCATGGCTACACCTTC.

The gene calls are TRBV6-4 and TRBJ2-2; 8 bases align to TRBD1. This CDR3 comprises 16 residues. The J segment lost 3 bases and the V segment lost 0 bases, leaving 3 bases of the junction unmatched. Looked up from germline, CDR1 is MRHNA and CDR2 is SNTAGT. The CDR3: CASSDSARGHTGELFF. CDR3 nucleotides: TGTGCCAGCAGTGACTCTGCCAGGGGGCACACCGGGGAGCTGTTTTTT.

V is TRBV30 and J is TRBJ2-1; D remains unclear. The V gene lost 3 bases and the J gene lost 9 bases, with 9 bases spanning the gap. In germline, CDR1 is GTSNPN, CDR2 SVGIG (reference sequence). The CDR3 runs to 11 residues. DNA of the CDR3: TGTGCCTGGAGCGACATATTTGAGCAGTTCTTC. Its translation: CAWSDIFEQFF.

The rearrangement joins TRBV27 to TRBJ2-7; a possible D gene is TRBD1 (6 bases). The germline CDR1 and CDR2 sequences are MNHEY and SMNVEV (reference sequence). The ends were cut back, 5 bases at V and 3 bases at J, with 17 bases in the middle. CDR3 length: 15 amino acids. CDR3 loop: CASSPTGTPFYEQYF. CDR3 DNA: TGTGCCAGCAGTCCCACCGGGACACCGTTCTACGAGCAGTACTTC.

The chain combines TRBV7-9 with TRBJ2-3; 9 bases are a match to TRBD2. The germline gives CDR1 SEHNR, CDR2 FQNEAQ (reference sequence). Losses at the gene ends were 5 bases for V and 3 bases for J; bases not matched to a gene: 9. The CDR3 covers 16 residues. The CDR3 loop reads CASSETGTSSTDTQYF. Written as DNA, the CDR3 is TGTGCCAGCAGCGAGACCGGGACTAGCAGTACAGATACGCAGTATTTT. Filled out from reference TRBV7-9 and TRBJ2-3, the complete variable domain reads DTGVSQNPRHKITKRGQNVTFRCDPISEHNRLYWYRQTLGQGPEFLTYFQNEAQLEKSRLLSDRFSAERPKGSFSTLEIQRTEQGDSAMYLCASSETGTSSTDTQYFGPGTRLTVL.

This chain uses TRBV6-1 with TRBJ2-2; D not resolved. CDR1 is MNHNS and CDR2 is SASEGT in the germline V gene. V was clipped by 5 bases and J by 8 bases, with 6 bases between them. The CDR3 covers 11 residues. DNA of the CDR3: TGTGCCAGCAGTTCGAGGGGGGAGCTGTTTTTT. Translated, it gives CASSSRGELFF.